Presented here are 20 T cell receptor beta chains from one specimen sequenced in a study of early T cells in non-severe SARS-CoV-2 infection. A single record per CDR3 protein comes from TCRdb applying MiXCR to the 5' RACE reads. There are more than 65,000 distinct CDR3 sequences in the sample; approximately 12% occur only once, and roughly 1.2% lies in the top ten. The sequenced sample consisted of whole blood. These receptors came from an adult who was a healthcare worker with PCR-confirmed SARS-CoV-2 infection or an uninfected control (not recorded which).

This clonotype was detected ten times or more. The chain's CDR3 is CASSLAVGSGSEQYF. In DNA, the CDR3 is TGTGCCAGCAGCTTAGCGGTCGGTTCAGGGTCCGAGCAGTACTTC. The chain joins TRBV7-8 to TRBJ2-7; possibly TRBD1 for D (5 bases). The V end was cut by 0 bases, the J end by 6 bases, with 15 bases between. This CDR3 spans 15 amino acids. Germline lookup yields CDR1 SGHVS and CDR2 FQNEAQ.

Many counts were recorded for this clonotype. This chain joins TRBV4-1 and TRBJ2-7; no clear D gene. V was clipped by 1 base and J by 1 base, with 8 bases between them. The CDR3 spans 14 residues. Germline CDR1 is MGHRA and CDR2 is YSYEKL. CDR3 sequence reads: CASSQGTLSYEQYF. In DNA form, the CDR3 reads TGCGCCAGCAGCCAAGGGACGCTATCCTACGAGCAGTACTTC.

There are many counts of this clonotype. The chain couples TRBV27 to TRBJ2-1, with 9 bases lining up with TRBD2. Germline V gene data show CDR1 as MNHEY and CDR2 as SMNVEV (reference sequence). Trimming cost V 3 bases and J 7 bases; bases outside gene matches: 19. The CDR3 loop spans 19 amino acids. As DNA, the CDR3 is TGTGCCAGCAGTTTCCGGTGGGCTAGCGGGACATCGGTCGTAAATGAGCAGTTCTTC. Protein: CASSFRWASGTSVVNEQFF.

This clonotype was recorded at least ten times. V and J are TRBV20-1 and TRBJ1-1; D is uncertain. The ends were cut back, 3 bases at V and 0 bases at J, with 8 bases in the middle. The CDR3 totals 13 residues. Germline-derived CDR1 and CDR2 are DFQATT and SNEGSKA (reference sequence). CDR3 nucleotide sequence: TGCAGTGCTAGTTCCGGGATGAACACTGAAGCTTTCTTT. Amino acid sequence: CSASSGMNTEAFF.

This clonotype was counted at least ten times. The chain links TRBV18 to TRBJ2-3; D is undetermined. This CDR3 contains 12 residues. CDR1 and CDR2 from the germline V gene are KGHSH and LQKENI. The V and J ends lost 1 base and 4 bases respectively, with 3 bases between them. CDR3 sequence (DNA): TGTGCCAGCTCACCACGCTCAGATACGCAGTATTTT. The encoded protein is CASSPRSDTQYF.

This clonotype was observed many times. J is TRBJ2-1 and V is TRBV6-6, with TRBD2 matching 9 bases. Per the germline V gene, CDR1 is MNHNY and CDR2 is SVGAGI (reference sequence). The CDR3 loop spans 17 amino acids. V trimming: 0 bases; J trimming: 4 bases; junction bases outside the gene matches: 7. The CDR3 bases are TGTGCCAGCAGTTACTCGTGGGCTAGCGGGACTTACAATGAGCAGTTCTTC. It encodes CASSYSWASGTYNEQFF.

This clonotype was found many times. The genes are TRBV7-2 and TRBJ2-5, with D possibly matching TRBD1 (6 bases). The CDR3 runs to 15 residues. V was shortened by 3 bases and J by 4 bases, with 15 bases between the two germline ends. Looked up from germline, CDR1 is SGHTA and CDR2 is FQGNSA. The CDR3 here is CASSFTGTQGETQYF. Written as DNA, the CDR3 is TGTGCCAGCAGCTTCACCGGGACACAAGGAGAGACCCAGTACTTC.

At least ten counts were recorded for this clonotype. The rearrangement uses TRBV2 and TRBJ2-3; 7 positions agree with TRBD2. This CDR3 is 15 amino acids long. V trimming: 3 bases; J trimming: 2 bases; junction bases outside the gene matches: 5. The germline V gene has CDR1 SNHLY and CDR2 FYNNEI. The chain's CDR3 is CASSEWRGYTDTQYF. The CDR3 nucleotides read TGTGCCAGCAGTGAGTGGCGGGGGTACACAGATACGCAGTATTTT.

This clonotype was detected a few times. At one boundary the junction diverges from the germline segment, which might be a read error. The gene calls are TRBV2 and TRBJ1-6; D uncertain. This CDR3 is built from 13 residues. The germline CDR1 and CDR2 sequences are SNHLY and FYNNEI. CDR3 protein: CASSAEPLDPPHF. CDR3 nucleotide sequence: TGTGCCAGCAGTGCCGAACCTCTTGACCCCCCCCACTTT.

This clonotype appeared a few times. V is TRBV10-3 and J is TRBJ2-3; D is possibly TRBD2 (5 bases). V lost 3 bases and J lost 8, with 15 bases in between. CDR3 length: 14 amino acids. The germline CDR1 and CDR2 sequences are ENHRY and SYGVKD. The CDR3 DNA is TGTGCCATCAGTGATCTTGGGGATCGGGGTACGCAGTATTTT. Residues: CAISDLGDRGTQYF.

This clonotype qualifies as medium-sized (0.01 to 0.1%). V and J are TRBV29-1 and TRBJ1-1; maybe TRBD1 (6 bases). Germline values: CDR1 SQVTM, CDR2 ANQGSEA. V lost 5 bases, J lost 1 base, and 14 bases lay in between. This CDR3 is 14 amino acids long. The CDR3 nucleotides are TGCAGCGTTTTCGAGGGGGGACGGAACACTGAAGCTTTCTTT. Translation: CSVFEGGRNTEAFF.

This clonotype was counted a few times. The chain couples TRBV2 to TRBJ1-5; D is perhaps TRBD1 (5 bases). Germline V CDR1 and CDR2: SNHLY, FYNNEI. CDR3 length equals 13 residues. Trimming removed 6 bases from V and 3 bases from J, with 9 bases in between. In nucleotides, the CDR3 is TGTGCCAGCAGGTACAGGTCCAATCAGCCCCAGCATTTT. Amino acids: CASRYRSNQPQHF.

This clonotype occurred many times. J is TRBJ2-2 and V is TRBV25-1, with 7 nucleotides matching TRBD1. Trimming cost V 2 bases and J 5 bases; bases outside gene matches: 2. The CDR3 is made up of 14 amino acids. CDR1 and CDR2 from the germline V gene are MGHDK and SYGVNS. CDR3 in DNA: TGTGCCAGCAGTGAAAACAGGGGAACCGGGGAGCTGTTTTTT. The encoded protein is CASSENRGTGELFF.

This clonotype was detected a few times. V gene TRBV4-2 combines with J gene TRBJ2-7; 10 nucleotides align to TRBD1. The CDR3 contains 13 residues. Germline CDR1 reads LGHNA; CDR2 reads YNFKEQ. The V and J ends lost 10 bases and 6 bases, in that order; junction bases with no gene match: 9. DNA of the CDR3: TGTGCCATCGGGGGACAGGGGAATTGCGAGCAGTACTTC. Translating it yields CAIGGQGNCEQYF.

This clonotype was detected many times. The V gene is TRBV7-9, the J gene TRBJ2-6; no definite D call. CDR3 length: 15 residues. Deletions cut 5 bases from V and 4 bases from J, with 12 bases between. Germline V gene sequence: CDR1 SEHNR, CDR2 FQNEAQ (reference sequence). The CDR3 nucleotides read TGTGCCAGCAGCCCCCAGTCCCTCGGGGCCAACGTCCTGACTTTC. This translates into CASSPQSLGANVLTF.

Turning to this clonotype: Possible read error: a much larger clone is one base away. Since no conserved phenylalanine or tryptophan closes the CDR3, a read error is the likely cause. The chain has TRBV7-2 and TRBJ2-3; D ambiguous. The V and J ends lost 0 bases and 2 bases respectively, with 9 bases between them. The germline CDR1 and CDR2 sequences are SGHTA and FQGNSA. This CDR3 has 15 amino acids. The CDR3 protein is CASSLAQVVTDTQYS. CDR3 coding DNA: TGTGCCAGCAGCTTAGCGCAGGTAGTCACAGATACGCAGTATTCT.

In this sample, this clonotype turned up a few times. V gene TRBV7-2 combines with J gene TRBJ2-5; TRBD1 is a possible D gene (6 bases). From germline, CDR1 is SGHTA and CDR2 FQGNSA. The CDR3 loop spans 17 amino acids. V was clipped by 3 bases and J by 3 bases, with 20 bases between them. The CDR3 protein is CASSFLWGRDTKETQYF. DNA of the CDR3: TGTGCCAGCAGCTTTCTCTGGGGCAGGGACACTAAAGAGACCCAGTACTTC.

This clonotype was seen ten or more times. The rearrangement uses TRBV25-1 and TRBJ2-7; 7 nucleotides align to TRBD1. Trimming cost V 2 bases and J 1 base; bases outside gene matches: 2. The V gene's germline CDR1 is MGHDK and CDR2 SYGVNS. The CDR3 loop spans 14 amino acids. The chain's CDR3 is CASSEKGQSYEQYF. The CDR3 nucleotides are TGTGCCAGCAGTGAAAAGGGACAGTCCTACGAGCAGTACTTC.

This clonotype was counted at least ten times. The V and J genes are TRBV27 and TRBJ2-7; 10 nucleotides match TRBD1. With V trimmed by 3 bases and J by 3 bases, 8 bases remained unmatched. The CDR3 sequence is 16 residues long. The germline V gene encodes CDR1 MNHEY and CDR2 SMNVEV (reference sequence). The CDR3 loop reads CASSLDGTGDSYEQYF. The CDR3 DNA reads as TGTGCCAGCAGTTTGGATGGGACAGGGGATAGCTACGAGCAGTACTTC.

This clonotype was recorded a few times. This rearrangement joins TRBV12-3 or TRBV12-4 to TRBJ2-3; 9 bases are a match to TRBD2. J was trimmed by 0 bases and V by 8 bases; bases with no gene match: 12. CDR3 length: 17 residues. In nucleotides, the CDR3 is TGTGCCAGCTACGGTTTTCTAGCGGGGATTAGCACAGATACGCAGTATTTT. Amino acids: CASYGFLAGISTDTQYF.